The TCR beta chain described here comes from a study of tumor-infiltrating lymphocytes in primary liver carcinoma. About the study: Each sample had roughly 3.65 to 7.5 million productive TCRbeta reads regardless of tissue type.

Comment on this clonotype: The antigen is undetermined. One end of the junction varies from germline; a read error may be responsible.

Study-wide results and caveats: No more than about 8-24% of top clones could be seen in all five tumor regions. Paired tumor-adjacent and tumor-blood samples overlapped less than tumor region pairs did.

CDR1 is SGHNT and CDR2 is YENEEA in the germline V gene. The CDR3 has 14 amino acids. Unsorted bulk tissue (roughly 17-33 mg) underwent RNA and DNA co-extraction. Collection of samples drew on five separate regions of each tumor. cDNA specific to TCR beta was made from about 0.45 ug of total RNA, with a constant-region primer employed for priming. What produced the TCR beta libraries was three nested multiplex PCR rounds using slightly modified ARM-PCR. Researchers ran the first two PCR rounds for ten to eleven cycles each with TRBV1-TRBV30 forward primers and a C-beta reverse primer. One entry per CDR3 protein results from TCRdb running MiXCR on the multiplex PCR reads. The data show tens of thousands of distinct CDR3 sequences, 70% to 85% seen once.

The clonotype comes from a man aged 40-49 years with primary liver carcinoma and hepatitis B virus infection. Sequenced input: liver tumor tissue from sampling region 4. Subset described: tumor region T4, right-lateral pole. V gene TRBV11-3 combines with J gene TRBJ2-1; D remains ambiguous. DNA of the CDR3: TGTGCCAGGAGCTTAGGTGTCTCGAACAATGAGCAGTCATTC. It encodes CARSLGVSNNEQSF. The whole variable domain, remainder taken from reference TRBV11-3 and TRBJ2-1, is EAGVVQSPRYKIIEKKQPVAFWCNPISGHNTLYWYLQNLGQGPELLIRYENEEAVDDSQLPKDRFSAERLKGVDSTLKIQPAELGDSAVYLCARSLGVSNNEQSFGPGTRLTVL.